This T cell receptor beta chain is drawn from a study of T-cell memory formation after mild COVID-19. The study, taken as a whole, reports: Pre-infection memory already had some responding clones, implying cross-reactive memory joined. Largely, contracting CD4+ clones fell within CM and EM, and contracting CD8+ clones within EMRA.

5'RACE, which relied on constant-segment primers, yielded TCR alpha and TCR beta cDNA libraries carrying sample barcodes and UMIs. One entry per CDR3 protein results from TCRdb running MiXCR on the 5' RACE reads. The sample lists approximately 290,000 distinct CDR3 sequences; 7.5% to 9.5% were seen once. This clonotype was found many times. The antigen remains undetermined. Trimming took 4 bases from V and 4 from J, leaving 11 bases between them. CDR1 is SGHRS, CDR2 YFSETQ, per germline. This CDR3 contains 14 residues. The sample consisted of PBMCs or a T cell subset sorted from them (not recorded which). The source of this sequence is a man aged 18 to 35 who had mild COVID-19 (a few samples of this study predate the infection). Cell type and time point are not known. The chain employs TRBV5-1 and TRBJ1-4; tentatively, D is TRBD1 (6 bases). In DNA form, the CDR3 reads TGCGCCAGCAGCCGGGGGCTGGGTAATGAAAAACTGTTTTTT. Encoded protein: CASSRGLGNEKLFF.